Detailed here is one T cell receptor beta chain. The assay was immunoSEQ multiplex PCR, and TCRdb's table has in-frame clones only and misses some. The sample contains around 150,000 clones, about 91% of which appear only once. There are 17 residues in the CDR3. The germline CDR1 and CDR2 sequences are SGHAT and FQNNGV. V gave up 5 bases and J gave up 5 bases, with 24 bases separating them. This sample is part of a study of T cell responses to AZD1222 COVID-19 vaccine. This sequence was found in an adult in good health. The chain combines TRBV11-2 with TRBJ1-2, with D possibly being TRBD1 (6 bases). The material sequenced was peripheral blood, taken on day 0 of MenACWY control vaccination. In nucleotides, the CDR3 is TGTGCCAGCAGCGGTCAGGGGCCACCGACTACATCTTATGGCTACACCTTC. The encoded protein is CASSGQGPPTTSYGYTF.